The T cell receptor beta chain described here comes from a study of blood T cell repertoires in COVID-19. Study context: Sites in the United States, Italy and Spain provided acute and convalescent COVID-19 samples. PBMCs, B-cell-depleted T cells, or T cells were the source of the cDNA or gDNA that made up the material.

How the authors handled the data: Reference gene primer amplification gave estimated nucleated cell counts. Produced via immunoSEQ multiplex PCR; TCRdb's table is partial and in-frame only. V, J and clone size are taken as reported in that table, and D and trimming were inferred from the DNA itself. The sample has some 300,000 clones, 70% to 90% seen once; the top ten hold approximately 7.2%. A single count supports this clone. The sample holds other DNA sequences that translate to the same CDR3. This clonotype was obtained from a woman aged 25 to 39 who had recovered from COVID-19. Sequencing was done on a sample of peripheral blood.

The CDR3 DNA is TGTGCCAGCTCACCCGACAGGGGGAACTATGGCTACACCTTC. It yields the protein CASSPDRGNYGYTF. The V gene is TRBV18, the J gene TRBJ1-2; the match to TRBD1 covers 9 bases. Germline trimming cut 3 bases from V and 2 bases from J; bases unmatched to any gene: 1. Germline V lookup: CDR1 KGHSH, CDR2 LQKENI. The CDR3 has 14 amino acids.